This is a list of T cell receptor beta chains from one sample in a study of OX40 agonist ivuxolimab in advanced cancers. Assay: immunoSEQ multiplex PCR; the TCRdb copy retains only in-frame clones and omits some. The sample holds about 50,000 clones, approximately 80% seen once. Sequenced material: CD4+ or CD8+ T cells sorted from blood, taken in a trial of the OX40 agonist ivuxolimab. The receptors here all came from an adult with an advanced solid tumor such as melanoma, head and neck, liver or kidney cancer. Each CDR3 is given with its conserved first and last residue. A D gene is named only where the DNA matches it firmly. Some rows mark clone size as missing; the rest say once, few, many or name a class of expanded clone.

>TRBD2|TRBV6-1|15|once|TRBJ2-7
TGTGCCAGCAGTCGACAGGGGACTAGCGGGTACGAGCAGTACTTC
CASSRQGTSGYEQYF
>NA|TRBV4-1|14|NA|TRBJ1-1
TGCGCCAGCAGCCAACCGGGAGAGGACACTGAAGCTTTCTTT
CASSQPGEDTEAFF
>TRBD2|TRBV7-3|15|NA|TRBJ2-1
TGTGCCAGCAGCTCCGGACTAGCGGGATACAATGAGCAGTTCTTC
CASSSGLAGYNEQFF
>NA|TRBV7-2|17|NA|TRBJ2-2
TGTGCCAGCAGCTTTAGGTTTAGGGGCCCCGATTTCGGGGAGCTGTTTTTT
CASSFRFRGPDFGELFF
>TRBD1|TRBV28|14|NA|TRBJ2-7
TGTGCCAGCAGTTTAGGGACAGTCCGGTACGAGCAGTACTTC
CASSLGTVRYEQYF
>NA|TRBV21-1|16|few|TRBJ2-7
TGTGCCAGCAGCAGTATCCGGAAACTAAGCTCCTACGAGCAGTACTTC
CASSSIRKLSSYEQYF
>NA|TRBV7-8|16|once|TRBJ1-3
TGTGCCAGCAGCTTAGACAGGTCCCTCTCTGGAAACACCATATATTTT
CASSLDRSLSGNTIYF
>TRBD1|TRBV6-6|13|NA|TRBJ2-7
TGTGCCAGCACTTATGACAGGGTACTCGAGCAGTACTTC
CASTYDRVLEQYF
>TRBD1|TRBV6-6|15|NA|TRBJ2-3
TGTGCCAGCTTCGACCGGGACAGGTACACAGATACGCAGTATTTT
CASFDRDRYTDTQYF
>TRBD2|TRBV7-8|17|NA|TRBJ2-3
TGTGCCAGCAGCCAAGCGCTCGAGCGGGGGATGATCGATACGCAGTATTTT
CASSQALERGMIDTQYF
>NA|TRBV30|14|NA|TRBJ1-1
TGTGCCTGGCGGAAAGGAGCCGGGAACACTGAAGCTTTCTTT
CAWRKGAGNTEAFF
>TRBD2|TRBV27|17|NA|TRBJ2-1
TGTGCCAGCAGTTTATTAGCATTTAGCGGGGGGGCAAATGAGCAGTTCTTC
CASSLLAFSGGANEQFF
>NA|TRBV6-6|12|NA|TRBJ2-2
TGTGCCAGCAGTTACCGGGCTGGGGAGCTGTTTTTT
CASSYRAGELFF
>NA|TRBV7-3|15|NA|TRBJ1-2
TGTGCCAGCAGCCCCCGGGACGGGGCCCACTATGGCTACACCTTC
CASSPRDGAHYGYTF
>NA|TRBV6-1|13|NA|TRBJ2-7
TGTGCCAGCAGTGAAAAGGGATTCTTAGAGCAGTACTTC
CASSEKGFLEQYF
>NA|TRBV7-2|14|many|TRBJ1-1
TGTGCCAGCAGCTTAACGGGGAGGAACACTGAAGCTTTCTTT
CASSLTGRNTEAFF
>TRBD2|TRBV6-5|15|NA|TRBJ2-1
TGTGCCAGCAGTAAAGGGACTAGCGAGTACAATGAGCAGTTCTTC
CASSKGTSEYNEQFF
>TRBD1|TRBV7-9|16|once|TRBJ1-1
TGTGCCAGCAGCTATCCGGGACAGACCTTGAACACTGAAGCTTTCTTT
CASSYPGQTLNTEAFF
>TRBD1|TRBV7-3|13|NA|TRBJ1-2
TGTGCCAGCAGCTATACAGGGGGCCGGGGCTACACCTTC
CASSYTGGRGYTF
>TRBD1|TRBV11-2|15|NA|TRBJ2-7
TGTGCCAGCAGCCCCTACAGGGGGCCCTCCTACGAGCAGTACTTC
CASSPYRGPSYEQYF
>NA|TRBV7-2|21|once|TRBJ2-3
TGTGCCAGCAGCTTAGCAGTCCAGGGTTACTTTACAAGACTTAGCACAGATACGCAGTATTTT
CASSLAVQGYFTRLSTDTQYF
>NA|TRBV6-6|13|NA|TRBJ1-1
TGTGCCAGCGGAACTCAGGGGAACACTGAAGCTTTCTTT
CASGTQGNTEAFF
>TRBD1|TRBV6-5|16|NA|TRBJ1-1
TGTGCCAGCAGTTACGACAGGACAGGGGTGAACACTGAAGCTTTCTTT
CASSYDRTGVNTEAFF
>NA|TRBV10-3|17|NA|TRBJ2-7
TGTGCCATCAGTGAGTTCCCAAGGGGACGGGCCTCCTACGAGCAGTACTTC
CAISEFPRGRASYEQYF
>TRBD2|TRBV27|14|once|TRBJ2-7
TGTGCCAGCAGATTAGCGGGAGGGCCCAACGAGCAGTACTTC
CASRLAGGPNEQYF
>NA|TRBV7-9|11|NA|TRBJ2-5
TGTGCCAGCAGCTTGCAAGAGACCCAGTACTTC
CASSLQETQYF
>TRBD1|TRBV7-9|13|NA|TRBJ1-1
TGTGCCAGCGTCAGGGGACAGGGGGCTGAAGCTTTCTTT
CASVRGQGAEAFF
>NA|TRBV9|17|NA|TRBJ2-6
TGTGCCAGCAGCGTAGTTTCACAGGGTTCTGGGGCCAACGTCCTGACTTTC
CASSVVSQGSGANVLTF